These 4 T cell receptor beta chains were sequenced from one sample in a study of blood T cells in healthy people across ages. A second PCR of about 6 to 12 cycles used a sample-barcoded 5' primer and a J-beta primer mix. MiXCR was run by TCRdb on the 5' RACE reads, yielding one entry per CDR3 protein. The sample lists about 800,000 distinct CDR3 sequences; around 50% were seen once. The specimen sequenced was blood. These receptor sequences come from a man aged 80 or over in good health.

J is TRBJ2-7 and V is TRBV27; 7 bases are shared with TRBD2. The J segment lost 2 bases and the V segment lost 3 bases, leaving 4 bases of the junction unmatched. The CDR3 has 14 amino acids. CDR1 is MNHEY and CDR2 is SMNVEV in the germline V gene (reference sequence). CDR3 in amino acids: CASSFAGEPYEQYF. Written as DNA, the CDR3 is TGTGCCAGCAGTTTTGCGGGGGAGCCCTACGAGCAGTACTTC.

This clonotype was observed many times. CDR3 in DNA: TGTGCCAGCAGCCGAGACGGGAACACTGAAGCTTTCTTT. Its protein product is CASSRDGNTEAFF. This chain joins TRBV14 and TRBJ1-1; D is uncertain. V was shortened by 4 bases and J by 1 base, with 7 bases between the two germline ends. The germline V gene encodes CDR1 SGHDN and CDR2 FVKESK. The CDR3 spans 13 residues.

This clonotype is a singleton in its sample. A much larger clone is a single base away; this may be a read error. The chain combines TRBV28 with TRBJ1-4; 7 positions match TRBD1. Germline V gives CDR1 MDHEN, CDR2 SYDVKM. V trimming: 6 bases; J trimming: 8 bases; junction bases outside the gene matches: 12. This CDR3 has 15 residues. The CDR3 reads CASRIPGTVKEKLFF. CDR3 sequence (DNA): TGTGCCAGCAGAATCCCCGGGACAGTTAAGGAAAAACTGTTTTTT.

This clonotype was counted only a few times. CDR3 DNA sequence: TGTGCCAGCAGTCCGGACAGCAACTACGAGCAGTACTTC. It is translated as CASSPDSNYEQYF. This chain joins TRBV25-1 and TRBJ2-7; possibly TRBD1 for D (6 bases). Germline V lookup: CDR1 MGHDK, CDR2 SYGVNS. The ends were cut back, 5 bases at V and 3 bases at J, with 11 bases in the middle. This CDR3 has 13 residues.